This is a list of T cell receptor beta chains from one sample in a study of tumor and adjacent non-tumor tissue in lung cancer. MiXCR, applied by TCRdb to the multiplex PCR reads, yields one record per CDR3 protein. The table shows approximately 110,000 distinct CDR3 sequences, with approximately 82% occurring only once. Input material: lung tumor tissue. These receptor sequences come from a woman aged 60-70 years with non-small cell lung cancer. Each CDR3 is given without its conserved first and last residue. Not every row has a clone size; where given, it reads once, few, many or a size class.

clone size: many
V gene: TRBV5-4
CDR3 protein: ASSSGQGKDTGELF

clone size: once
V gene: TRBV5-6
CDR3 protein: TSSFDDIEQY

clone size: .
V gene: TRBV29-1
CDR3 protein: SVLDTFYYEQY

clone size: .
V gene: TRBV12-3/TRBV12-4
CDR3 protein: TSIFAGTEETQY

clone size: .
V gene: TRBV7-9
CDR3 protein: ASSYSVGMNTETF

clone size: .
V gene: TRBV20-1
CDR3 protein: SARYSGTYEQY

clone size: .
V gene: TRBV4-3
CDR3 protein: ASSQDGIAGGGTNTHY

clone size: .
V gene: TRBV20-1
CDR3 protein: SEQGQGGYNEQF

clone size: .
V gene: TRBV20-1
CDR3 protein: SVRQGNHYT

clone size: .
V gene: TRBV20-1
CDR3 protein: SAEGGATYFSSYEQY

clone size: many
V gene: TRBV20-1
CDR3 protein: SAPGQGIGQPQH

clone size: .
V gene: TRBV12-3/TRBV12-4
CDR3 protein: TSNSSANYGYT

clone size: .
V gene: TRBV10-1
CDR3 protein: AGSEEELVADTQY

clone size: many
V gene: TRBV6-2/TRBV6-3
CDR3 protein: ASSTYEPGNRGYT

clone size: .
V gene: TRBV11-3
CDR3 protein: ASSLGSGMVDKLY

clone size: .
V gene: TRBV11-2
CDR3 protein: ASILGVGYTEAL

clone size: .
V gene: TRBV6-5
CDR3 protein: ANSYAAYSSPLH

clone size: .
V gene: TRBV11-2
CDR3 protein: ASSPWRGQETQY

clone size: once
V gene: TRBV11-3
CDR3 protein: ADSLELTSGRHNEQF